This is a list of T cell receptor beta chains from one sample in a study of blood T cell repertoires in COVID-19. Profiled with immunoSEQ multiplex PCR; TCRdb holds only in-frame clones, not every one. The sample comprises tens of thousands of clones, 80% to 90% of which are singletons, and approximately 5.7% rests with the top ten. Sequenced material: peripheral blood. Receptors were obtained from a woman older than 75 with active or convalescent COVID-19. The CDR3 runs from the conserved cysteine through the conserved F or W. The order of the fields is clone size, D gene, J gene, V gene, CDR3 DNA, CDR3 protein. D genes are given only for firm matches. Where a row states a size, it is once, few, many or the class of an expanded clone; other rows omit it.

>.|.|TRBJ1-2|TRBV19
TGTGCCAGTAGTCGCCCGATGGCAGGGCCCTATGGCTACACCTTC
CASSRPMAGPYGYTF
>.|.|TRBJ1-5|TRBV4-2
TGTGCCAGCAGCCAAGGACAGGTTGGTCAGCCCCAGCATTTT
CASSQGQVGQPQHF
>.|.|TRBJ2-2|TRBV24-1
TGTGCCACCCCGAGGTTCGCAAGTTCGAACACCGGGGAGCTGTTTTTT
CATPRFASSNTGELFF
>.|TRBD2|TRBJ2-1|TRBV28
TGTGCCAGCAGTGGTGGGACTATAGTTAGCGATGAGCAGTTCTTC
CASSGGTIVSDEQFF
>.|.|TRBJ2-7|TRBV6-1
TGTGCCAGCAGTCCTCGTAGCTCCTACGAGCAGTACTTC
CASSPRSSYEQYF
>.|TRBD2|TRBJ2-1|TRBV7-2
TGTGCCAGCAGCTTAGCGCCCGGGACTAGCGGGAGAGGGAATGAGCAGTTCTTC
CASSLAPGTSGRGNEQFF
>once|.|TRBJ2-5|TRBV5-8
TGTGCCAGCAGCAAAACAGGGAATCAAGAGACCCAGTACTTC
CASSKTGNQETQYF
>.|.|TRBJ1-5|TRBV27
TGTGCCAGCAGGGGGGGGGTGTGGGGTGGCAATCAGCCCCAGCATTTT
CASRGGVWGGNQPQHF
>.|.|TRBJ1-2|TRBV11-2
TGTGCCAGCAGCTCTCCTCGGGGGTCGTTTGGCTACACCTTC
CASSSPRGSFGYTF
>.|.|TRBJ1-1|TRBV9
TGTGCCAGCAGCGTAGGTCCGGGAAGAGGTACTGAAGCTTTCTTT
CASSVGPGRGTEAFF
>.|.|TRBJ2-3|TRBV6-6
TGTGCCAGCAGTTACAGGGCAGGGGTGGATACGCAGTATTTT
CASSYRAGVDTQYF
>.|TRBD2|TRBJ2-2|TRBV9
TGTGCCAGCGGGAGCGGGGGGGCTGGCGGGGAGCTGTTTTTT
CASGSGGAGGELFF
>.|TRBD1|TRBJ1-2|TRBV2
TGTGCCAGCAGTATTACAGGGGCGGCTAACTATGGCTACACCTTC
CASSITGAANYGYTF
>.|.|TRBJ2-1|TRBV12-3/TRBV12-4
TGTGCCAGCAGTTTAATAGTCCGCTATGAGCAGTTCTTC
CASSLIVRYEQFF
>.|.|TRBJ1-3|TRBV4-1
TGCGCCAGCAGCTTCGCTGGGAGCTTTGGAAACACCATATATTTT
CASSFAGSFGNTIYF
>.|.|TRBJ1-6|TRBV10-3
TGTGCCATCAGTGAGTCGGTTCAGGGGTGGGAATCACCCCTCCACTTT
CAISESVQGWESPLHF
>.|.|TRBJ2-7|TRBV5-1
TGCGCCAGCAGCTTGGTGGGCACTCTATCCTACGAGCAGTACTTC
CASSLVGTLSYEQYF
>.|TRBD1|TRBJ1-2|TRBV7-8
TGTGCCAGCAGCTCACAGGGGGCTGGAGGCTACACCTTC
CASSSQGAGGYTF
>.|.|TRBJ2-3|TRBV29-1
TGCAGCGTTGAAGGTCCTCCAGGGACAGATACGCAGTATTTT
CSVEGPPGTDTQYF
>.|.|TRBJ2-6|TRBV2
TGTGCCAGCAGTGTATTAGGGACATCCTTCTCTGGGGCCAACGTCCTGACTTTC
CASSVLGTSFSGANVLTF
>.|.|TRBJ1-2|TRBV6-5
TGTGCCAGCGAACAGGGAGCTCGGGGCTACACCTTC
CASEQGARGYTF
>.|TRBD2|TRBJ2-7|TRBV4-3
TGCGCCAGCAGCTCCGGACTAGCCGACTACGAGCAGTACTTC
CASSSGLADYEQYF
>.|.|TRBJ2-7|TRBV12-1
TGTGCCAACCGGAGTAGGTCCTACGAGCAGTACTTC
CANRSRSYEQYF
>.|TRBD1|TRBJ1-3|TRBV11-3
TGTGCCAGCAGCTCCGGACAGGGTAACTCTGGAAACACCATATATTTT
CASSSGQGNSGNTIYF
>.|.|TRBJ2-3|TRBV5-4
TGTGCCAGCAGCCGGGATTCCGGGACAAAGAGACGCACAGATACGCAGTATTTT
CASSRDSGTKRRTDTQYF
>medium-sized|.|TRBJ2-7|TRBV5-4
TGTGCCACAAAATTGGCAGGCGCCCCCTACGAGCAGTACTTC
CATKLAGAPYEQYF
>.|TRBD1|TRBJ1-4|TRBV5-4
TGTGCCAGCAGCATAAGACAGGGCGAATCTGAAAAACTGTTTTTT
CASSIRQGESEKLFF
>.|TRBD2|TRBJ2-2|TRBV6-5
TGTGCCAGCACCGGGGGGTACTACGGGGAGCTGTTTTTT
CASTGGYYGELFF
>once|.|TRBJ2-7|TRBV6-2/TRBV6-3
TGTGCCAGCAGTGGGTTCTTGCGGGTGAGCTCCTACGAGCAGTACTTC
CASSGFLRVSSYEQYF
>.|TRBD1|TRBJ2-2|TRBV11-3
TGTGCCAGCAGCAGGGGACAGGGTAGTTACACCGGGGAGCTGTTTTTT
CASSRGQGSYTGELFF
>.|.|TRBJ2-5|TRBV3-1/TRBV3-2
TGTGCCAGCAGCCGTCGGACAAGTTACCAAGAGACCCAGTACTTC
CASSRRTSYQETQYF
>few|.|TRBJ2-1|TRBV5-6
TGTGCCAGCAGCTTGAACAGTCGTAACAATGAGCAGTTCTTC
CASSLNSRNNEQFF
>once|.|TRBJ1-4|TRBV19
TGTGCCTCCAAGCGAACTTCCACAGGCTATAATGAAAAACTGTTTTTT
CASKRTSTGYNEKLFF
>once|TRBD1|TRBJ1-6|TRBV27
TGTGCCAGCAGTTTACGCCCTCGGACAGGGAATAATTCACCCCTCCACTTT
CASSLRPRTGNNSPLHF
>.|TRBD2|TRBJ2-1|TRBV25-1
TGTGCCAGCAGTGAAGGCGGCGGGAGACCCTACAATGAGCAGTTCTTC
CASSEGGGRPYNEQFF
>.|TRBD1|TRBJ2-7|TRBV28
TGTGCCAGCTCGGACAGGGGAGTTCACGAGCAGTACTTC
CASSDRGVHEQYF
>once|.|TRBJ1-1|TRBV20-1
TGCAGTGCTAGTATTCAGGGTATAACTGAAGCTTTCTTT
CSASIQGITEAFF